Presented here are 21 T cell receptor beta chains from one specimen sequenced in a study of cytomegalovirus exposure and HLA in healthy donors. 13 Jbeta primers and 60 Vbeta primers were used for the PCR. Measured with immunoSEQ multiplex PCR; TCRdb has only the in-frame clones, and not every one. The listing records about 160,000 clones. The sample taken for sequencing was PBMCs. These receptors were collected from a woman aged 45-65 years in good health and CMV-seronegative.

The rearrangement joins TRBV18 to TRBJ2-1; 9 nucleotides align to TRBD1. The CDR3 covers 14 residues. Germline lookup yields CDR1 KGHSH and CDR2 LQKENI. V was clipped by 1 base and J by 6 bases; unmatched bases: 1. CDR3 amino acids: CASSPQTGGNEQFF. DNA for the CDR3: TGTGCCAGCTCACCACAGACAGGGGGCAATGAGCAGTTCTTC.

The gene calls are TRBV5-1 and TRBJ1-4, with 11 bases aligning to TRBD1. The CDR3 length is 16 residues. Germline V lookup: CDR1 SGHRS, CDR2 YFSETQ. V shed 4 bases and J 4 bases; nucleotides not matched to a gene: 6. CDR3 in DNA: TGCGCCAGCAGCCCGGGACAGGGGGTGATTAATGAAAAACTGTTTTTT. Its translation: CASSPGQGVINEKLFF. The full variable domain, completed using reference TRBV5-1 and TRBJ1-4, is KAGVTQTPRYLIKTRGQQVTLSCSPISGHRSVSWYQQTPGQGLQFLFEYFSETQRNKGNFPGRFSGRQFSNSRSEMNVSTLELGDSALYLCASSPGQGVINEKLFFGSGTQLSVL.

The chain combines TRBV28 with TRBJ2-1; TRBD2 is a possible D gene (6 bases). The CDR3 totals 14 residues. Germline loops: CDR1 MDHEN, CDR2 SYDVKM. V dropped 7 bases and J dropped 9 bases, with 19 bases sitting between them. In DNA form, the CDR3 reads TGTGCCAGCAAGGAGGGAGGAACTGTCGGTGAGCAGTTCTTC. It yields the protein CASKEGGTVGEQFF.

The chain employs TRBV6-1 and TRBJ2-3; TRBD2 matches 7 bases. V lost 6 bases and J lost 2; bases outside the gene matches: 5. Germline CDR1 and CDR2: MNHNS and SASEGT. This CDR3 is built from 14 residues. CDR3 in amino acids: CASRPGGDTDTQYF. CDR3 bases: TGTGCCAGCAGACCGGGGGGAGACACAGATACGCAGTATTTT.

The chain couples TRBV30 to TRBJ2-7, with D possibly TRBD1 on 6 matching bases. The CDR3 contains 13 residues. Per the germline V gene, CDR1 is GTSNPN and CDR2 is SVGIG (reference sequence). V was pared by 1 base and J by 9 bases, with 16 bases between. The CDR3 region has the DNA TGTGCCTGGAGTGCCTCGGCCAGGGGCATGCAGTACTTC. Amino acids: CAWSASARGMQYF.

The chain links TRBV4-2 to TRBJ1-3, with D maybe TRBD1 (6 bases). CDR1 LGHNA and CDR2 YNFKEQ come from the germline V gene. The CDR3 runs to 15 residues. V was clipped by 4 bases and J by 3 bases, with 13 bases between them. CDR3 amino acids: CASSLQGQIGNTIYF. In DNA form, the CDR3 reads TGTGCCAGCAGCCTGCAGGGGCAGATTGGAAACACCATATATTTT.

The rearrangement uses TRBV7-2 and TRBJ2-7, with 8 bases that match TRBD2. This CDR3 region has 18 residues. The V and J ends lost 0 bases and 3 bases, in that order; junction bases with no gene match: 13. Germline values: CDR1 SGHTA, CDR2 FQGNSA. This CDR3 reads CASSLAVGERERRYEQYF. CDR3 in DNA: TGTGCCAGCAGCTTAGCCGTCGGGGAGCGGGAGAGGCGCTACGAGCAGTACTTC.

In DNA form, the CDR3 reads TGTGCCTGGAGTAAAGCCTTCAGACATTCGGATCAGCCCCAGCATTTT. Encoded protein: CAWSKAFRHSDQPQHF. The gene calls are TRBV30 and TRBJ1-5; D unresolved. In germline, CDR1 is GTSNPN, CDR2 SVGIG (reference sequence). The ends were cut back, 2 bases at V and 5 bases at J, with 19 bases in the middle. This CDR3 is 16 amino acids long.

This rearrangement joins TRBV5-6 to TRBJ1-2; D unclear. The germline V gene has CDR1 SGHDT and CDR2 YYEEEE. Trimming removed 4 bases from V and 6 bases from J, with 10 bases in between. This CDR3 comprises 12 residues. The CDR3 protein is CASSMRADGYTF. Written as DNA, the CDR3 is TGTGCCAGCAGCATGCGGGCGGATGGCTACACCTTC.

The chain joins TRBV7-3 to TRBJ2-1; 8 bases map to TRBD1. J gave up 2 bases and V 5 bases, and 5 bases lay outside the gene matches. This CDR3 contains 15 residues. CDR1 SGHTA and CDR2 FQGTGA come from the germline V gene. Here the CDR3 reads CASSQQGVPYNEQFF. The CDR3 DNA reads as TGTGCCAGCAGCCAACAGGGGGTCCCCTACAATGAGCAGTTCTTC.

The chain has TRBV5-1 and TRBJ2-2; 11 bases align to TRBD2. The germline V gene encodes CDR1 SGHRS and CDR2 YFSETQ. Trimming cost V 4 bases and J 2 bases; bases outside gene matches: 4. The CDR3 consists of 16 residues. The CDR3 region is CASSNGTSGNTGELFF. CDR3 sequence (DNA): TGCGCCAGCAGCAATGGGACTAGCGGTAACACCGGGGAGCTGTTTTTT. Together with reference TRBV5-1 and TRBJ2-2, the CDR3 gives the full variable domain: KAGVTQTPRYLIKTRGQQVTLSCSPISGHRSVSWYQQTPGQGLQFLFEYFSETQRNKGNFPGRFSGRQFSNSRSEMNVSTLELGDSALYLCASSNGTSGNTGELFFGEGSRLTVL.

The J gene is TRBJ1-4, the V gene TRBV5-1, with D possibly TRBD1 on 6 matching bases. This CDR3 spans 14 amino acids. The germline V gene encodes CDR1 SGHRS and CDR2 YFSETQ. V dropped 4 bases and J dropped 8 bases, with 15 bases sitting between them. The CDR3 is CASSPGQSGEKLFF. The CDR3 bases are TGCGCCAGCAGCCCCGGACAGTCAGGAGAAAAACTGTTTTTT.

The chain carries TRBV4-1 and TRBJ1-4; D is undetermined. Trimming removed 2 bases at V and 7 bases at J, with 5 bases between. Germline assignment: CDR1 MGHRA and CDR2 YSYEKL. The CDR3 has 12 residues. The CDR3 sequence is CASSQPREKLFF. CDR3 in DNA: TGCGCCAGCAGCCAACCCCGTGAAAAACTGTTTTTT.

The chain is built from TRBV5-8 and TRBJ1-4; 7 bases agree with TRBD1. CDR3 length equals 15 residues. J was trimmed by 6 bases and V by 1 base; bases with no gene match: 6. In germline, CDR1 is SGHTS, CDR2 YDEGEE. As DNA, the CDR3 is TGTGCCAGCAGCTTGAAGCGACAGGGAGATGAAAAACTGTTTTTT. This sequence encodes CASSLKRQGDEKLFF.

The V gene is TRBV30, the J gene TRBJ1-5, with D hard to call. V was trimmed by 0 bases and J by 5 bases, leaving 8 bases between them. The CDR3 spans 13 residues. The germline CDR1 and CDR2 sequences are GTSNPN and SVGIG (reference sequence). The DNA of the CDR3 is TGTGCCTGGAGTGTATCCCGAGATCAGCCCCAGCATTTT. Its translation: CAWSVSRDQPQHF.

The rearrangement joins TRBV6-5 to TRBJ2-7; unclear D gene. Looked up from germline, CDR1 is MNHEY and CDR2 is SVGAGI. The CDR3 runs to 13 residues. V was cut by 5 bases and J by 2 bases, with 10 bases left in between. The CDR3, as DNA: TGTGCCAGCAGTCGCGACAAGACCTACGAGCAGTACTTC. Translation gives CASSRDKTYEQYF.

The chain links TRBV7-9 to TRBJ1-1; possibly TRBD1 for D (6 bases). This CDR3 contains 15 residues. In germline, CDR1 is SEHNR, CDR2 FQNEAQ (reference sequence). Trimming stripped 1 base from V and 0 bases from J, with 9 bases between. CDR3 sequence: CASSLEQGMNTEAFF. The CDR3, as DNA: TGTGCCAGCAGCTTAGAACAGGGAATGAACACTGAAGCTTTCTTT.

In regard to this clone: This sample also contains other DNA sequences that code for the same CDR3. As DNA, the CDR3 is TGTGCCAGCTCACCCCGAGCGGGGGGCACAGATACGCAGTATTTT. It codes for CASSPRAGGTDTQYF. The V and J genes are TRBV18 and TRBJ2-3, with 8 bases that match TRBD2. Germline V gene sequence: CDR1 KGHSH, CDR2 LQKENI. CDR3 length: 15 residues. V shed 3 bases and J 1 base; nucleotides not matched to a gene: 3.

The chain recombines TRBV27 with TRBJ2-7; TRBD2 matches 9 bases. The V segment lost 8 bases and the J segment 2 bases; nucleotides outside the gene matches: 7. CDR3 length: 14 residues. Germline CDR1 and CDR2: MNHEY and SMNVEV (reference sequence). The DNA for the CDR3 is TGTGCCAGCGCGGGGGGGCTAGCGACCTACGAGCAGTACTTC. Translating it yields CASAGGLATYEQYF.

The genes are TRBV9 and TRBJ2-1; D is possibly TRBD2 (6 bases). CDR3 length equals 15 residues. The germline V and J ends were trimmed by 6 bases and 0 bases, with 13 bases remaining between them. Germline V gene data show CDR1 as SGDLS and CDR2 as YYNGEE. The CDR3 region has the DNA TGTGCCAGCACAATTGGGGGGTACTCCTACAATGAGCAGTTCTTC. Translating gives CASTIGGYSYNEQFF. The variable domain in full, completed from reference TRBV9 and TRBJ2-1, reads DSGVTQTPKHLITATGQRVTLRCSPRSGDLSVYWYQQSLDQGLQFLIQYYNGEERAKGNILERFSAQQFPDLHSELNLSSLELGDSALYFCASTIGGYSYNEQFFGPGTRLTVL.

The rearrangement joins TRBV5-5 to TRBJ2-7; D is possibly TRBD2 (5 bases). The CDR3 spans 14 residues. In germline, CDR1 is SGHKS, CDR2 YYEKEE (reference sequence). V was trimmed by 4 bases and J by 2 bases, leaving 13 bases between them. CDR3 in amino acids: CASSVVREPYEQYF. CDR3 DNA: TGTGCCAGCAGCGTGGTGAGGGAACCCTACGAGCAGTACTTC.